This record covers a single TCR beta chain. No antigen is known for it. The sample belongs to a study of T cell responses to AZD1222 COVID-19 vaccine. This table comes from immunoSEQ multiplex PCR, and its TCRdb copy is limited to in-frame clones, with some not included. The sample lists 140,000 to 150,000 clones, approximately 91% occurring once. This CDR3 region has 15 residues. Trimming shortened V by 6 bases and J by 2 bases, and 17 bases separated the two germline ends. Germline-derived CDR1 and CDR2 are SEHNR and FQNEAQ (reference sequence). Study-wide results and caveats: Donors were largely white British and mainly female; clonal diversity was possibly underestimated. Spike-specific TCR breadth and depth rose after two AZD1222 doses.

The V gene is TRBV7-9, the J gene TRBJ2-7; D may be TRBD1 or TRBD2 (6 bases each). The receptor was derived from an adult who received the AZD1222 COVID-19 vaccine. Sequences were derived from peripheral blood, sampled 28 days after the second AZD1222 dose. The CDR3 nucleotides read TGTGCCAGCAGTTCGTTAGGGGGGAAAACCTACGAGCAGTACTTC. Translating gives CASSSLGGKTYEQYF.